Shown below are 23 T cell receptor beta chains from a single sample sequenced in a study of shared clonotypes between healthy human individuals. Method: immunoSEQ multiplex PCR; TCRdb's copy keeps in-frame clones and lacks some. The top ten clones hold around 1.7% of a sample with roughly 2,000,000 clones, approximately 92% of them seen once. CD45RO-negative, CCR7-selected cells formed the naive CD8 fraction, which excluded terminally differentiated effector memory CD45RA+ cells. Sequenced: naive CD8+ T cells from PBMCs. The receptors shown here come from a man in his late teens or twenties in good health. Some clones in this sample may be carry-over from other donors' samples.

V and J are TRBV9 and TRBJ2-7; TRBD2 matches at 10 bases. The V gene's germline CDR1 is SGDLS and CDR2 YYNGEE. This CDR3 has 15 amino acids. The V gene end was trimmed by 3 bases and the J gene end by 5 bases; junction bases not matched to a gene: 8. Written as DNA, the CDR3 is TGTGCCAGCAGCGGACGGACTAGCGGAAGGGACGAGCAGTACTTC. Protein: CASSGRTSGRDEQYF.

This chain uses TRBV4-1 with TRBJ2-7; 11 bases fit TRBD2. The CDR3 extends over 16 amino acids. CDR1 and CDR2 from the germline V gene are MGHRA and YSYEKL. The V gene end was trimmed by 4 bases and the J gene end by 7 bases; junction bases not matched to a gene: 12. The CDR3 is CASSLLAGGPFQEQYF. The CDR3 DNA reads TGCGCCAGCAGCCTATTAGCGGGAGGGCCCTTTCAAGAGCAGTACTTC.

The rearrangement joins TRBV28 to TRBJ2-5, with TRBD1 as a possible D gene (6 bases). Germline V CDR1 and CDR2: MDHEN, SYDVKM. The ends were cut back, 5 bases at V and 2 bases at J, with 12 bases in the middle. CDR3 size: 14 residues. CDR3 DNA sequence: TGTGCCAGCAGTCCACAGGGCCGGCAAGAGACCCAGTACTTC. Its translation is CASSPQGRQETQYF.

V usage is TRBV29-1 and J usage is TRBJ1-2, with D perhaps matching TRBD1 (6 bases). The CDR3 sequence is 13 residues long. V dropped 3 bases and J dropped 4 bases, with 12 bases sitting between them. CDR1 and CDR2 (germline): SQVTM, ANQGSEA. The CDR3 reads CSVDGGPPYGYTF. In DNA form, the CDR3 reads TGCAGCGTTGATGGGGGGCCACCCTATGGCTACACCTTC.

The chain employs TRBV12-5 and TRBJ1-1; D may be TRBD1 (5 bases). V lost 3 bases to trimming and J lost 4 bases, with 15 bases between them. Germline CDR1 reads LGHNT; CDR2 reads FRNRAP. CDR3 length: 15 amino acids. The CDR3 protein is CASGFWAAGLTEAFF. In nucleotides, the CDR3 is TGTGCTAGTGGTTTTTGGGCGGCAGGGCTCACTGAAGCTTTCTTT.

DNA of the CDR3: TGTGCCAGCGCGCTGCAGGGTGGGTGGCAAGAGACCCAGTACTTC. This encodes CASALQGGWQETQYF. The V call is TRBV7-9, the J call TRBJ2-5; the D gene is possibly TRBD1 (5 bases). CDR3 size: 15 residues. Trimming pared 8 bases from V and 2 bases from J, leaving 18 bases between. The V gene's germline CDR1 is SEHNR and CDR2 FQNEAQ (reference sequence).

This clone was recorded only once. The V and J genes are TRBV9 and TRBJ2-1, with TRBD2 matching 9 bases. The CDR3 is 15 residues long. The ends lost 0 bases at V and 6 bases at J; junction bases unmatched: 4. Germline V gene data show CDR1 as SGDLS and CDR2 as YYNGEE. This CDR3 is CASSVVASGINEQFF. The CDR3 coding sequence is TGTGCCAGCAGCGTAGTGGCTAGCGGGATCAATGAGCAGTTCTTC.

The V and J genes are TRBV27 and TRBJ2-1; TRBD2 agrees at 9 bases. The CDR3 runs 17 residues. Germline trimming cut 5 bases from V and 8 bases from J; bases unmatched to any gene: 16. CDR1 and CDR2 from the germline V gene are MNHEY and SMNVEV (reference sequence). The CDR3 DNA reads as TGTGCCAGCAGTCACCTTCAAGGTAGCGGGAGTACGCATGAGCAGTTCTTC. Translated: CASSHLQGSGSTHEQFF.

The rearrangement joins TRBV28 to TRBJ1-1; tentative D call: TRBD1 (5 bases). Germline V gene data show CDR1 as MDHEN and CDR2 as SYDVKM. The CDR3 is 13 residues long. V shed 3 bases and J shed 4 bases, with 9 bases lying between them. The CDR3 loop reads CASSFFGGTEAFF. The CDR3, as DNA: TGTGCCAGCAGTTTCTTTGGGGGCACTGAAGCTTTCTTT.

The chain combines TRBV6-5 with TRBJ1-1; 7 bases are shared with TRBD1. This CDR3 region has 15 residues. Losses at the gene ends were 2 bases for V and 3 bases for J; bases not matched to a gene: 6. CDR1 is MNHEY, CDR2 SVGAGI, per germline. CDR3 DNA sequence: TGTGCCAGCAGTTACATGGCAGGGGGGGACACTGAAGCTTTCTTT. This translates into CASSYMAGGDTEAFF.

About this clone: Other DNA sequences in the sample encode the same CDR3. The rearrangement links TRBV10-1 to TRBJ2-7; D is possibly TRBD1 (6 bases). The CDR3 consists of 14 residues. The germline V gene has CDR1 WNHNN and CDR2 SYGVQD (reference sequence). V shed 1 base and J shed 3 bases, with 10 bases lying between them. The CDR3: CASSEFRGGYEQYF. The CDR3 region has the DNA TGCGCCAGCAGTGAGTTCAGGGGCGGCTACGAGCAGTACTTC.

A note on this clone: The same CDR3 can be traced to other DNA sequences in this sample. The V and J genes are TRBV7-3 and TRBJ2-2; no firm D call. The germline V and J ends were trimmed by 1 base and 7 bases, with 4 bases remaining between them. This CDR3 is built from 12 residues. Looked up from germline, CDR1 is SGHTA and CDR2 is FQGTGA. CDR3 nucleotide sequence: TGTGCCAGCAGCTTAAAAAGCGGGGAGCTGTTTTTT. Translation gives CASSLKSGELFF.

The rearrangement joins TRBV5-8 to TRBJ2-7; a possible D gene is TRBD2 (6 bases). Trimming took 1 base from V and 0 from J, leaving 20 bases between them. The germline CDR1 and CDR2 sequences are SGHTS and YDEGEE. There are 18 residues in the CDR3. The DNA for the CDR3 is TGTGCCAGCAGCTTGTGGTCGCCGCGGGACCGTACCTCCTACGAGCAGTACTTC. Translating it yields CASSLWSPRDRTSYEQYF.

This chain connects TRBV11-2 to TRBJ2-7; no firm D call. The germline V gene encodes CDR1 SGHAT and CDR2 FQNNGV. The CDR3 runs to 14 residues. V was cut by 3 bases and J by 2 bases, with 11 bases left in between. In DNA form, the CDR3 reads TGTGCCAGCAGCTTGAGACCTCTCCCCTACGAGCAGTACTTC. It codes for CASSLRPLPYEQYF.

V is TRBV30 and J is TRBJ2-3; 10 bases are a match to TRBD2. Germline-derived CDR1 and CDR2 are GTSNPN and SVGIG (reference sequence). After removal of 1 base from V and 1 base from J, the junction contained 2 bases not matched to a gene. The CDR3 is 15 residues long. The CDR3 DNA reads TGTGCCTGGAGTGCCGGGACTAGCGGCACAGATACGCAGTATTTT. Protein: CAWSAGTSGTDTQYF. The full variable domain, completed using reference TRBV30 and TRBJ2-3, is SQTIHQWPATLVQPVGSPLSLECTVEGTSNPNLYWYRQAAGRGLQLLFYSVGIGQISSEVPQNLSASRPQDRQFILSSKKLLLSDSGFYLCAWSAGTSGTDTQYFGPGTRLTVL.

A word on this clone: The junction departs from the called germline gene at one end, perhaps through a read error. The CDR3 bases are TGTGCCAGCAGATTAGGTGGGGTGAACACTGAAGCTTTCTTT. Translating gives CASRLGGVNTEAFF. The chain links TRBV7-8 to TRBJ1-1; no firm D call. The germline CDR1 and CDR2 sequences are SGHVS and FQNEAQ. This CDR3 spans 14 amino acids.

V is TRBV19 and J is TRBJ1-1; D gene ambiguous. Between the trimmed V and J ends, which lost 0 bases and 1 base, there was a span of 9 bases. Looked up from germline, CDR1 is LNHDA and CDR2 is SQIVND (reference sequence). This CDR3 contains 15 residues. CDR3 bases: TGTGCCAGTAGTATAGATGAGGCCGGGAACACTGAAGCTTTCTTT. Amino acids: CASSIDEAGNTEAFF.

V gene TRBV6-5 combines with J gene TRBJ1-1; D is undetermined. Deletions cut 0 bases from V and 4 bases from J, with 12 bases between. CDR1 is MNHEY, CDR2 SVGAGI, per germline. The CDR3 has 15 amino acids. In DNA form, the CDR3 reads TGTGCCAGCAGTTACTCCTCGGAGGGAGCCACTGAAGCTTTCTTT. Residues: CASSYSSEGATEAFF.

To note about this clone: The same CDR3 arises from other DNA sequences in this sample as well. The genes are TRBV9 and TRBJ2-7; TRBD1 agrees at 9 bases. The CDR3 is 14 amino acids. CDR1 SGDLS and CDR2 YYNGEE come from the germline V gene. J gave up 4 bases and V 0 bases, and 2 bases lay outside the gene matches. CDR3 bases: TGTGCCAGCAGCGTAGCTGGGACAGGGTACGAGCAGTACTTC. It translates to CASSVAGTGYEQYF.

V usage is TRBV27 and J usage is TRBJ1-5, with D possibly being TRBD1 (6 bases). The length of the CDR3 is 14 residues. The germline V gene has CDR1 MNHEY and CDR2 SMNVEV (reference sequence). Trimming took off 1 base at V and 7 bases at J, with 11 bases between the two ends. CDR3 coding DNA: TGTGCCAGCAGTTTATTCAGGGGAGGACAGCCCCAGCATTTT. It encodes CASSLFRGGQPQHF.

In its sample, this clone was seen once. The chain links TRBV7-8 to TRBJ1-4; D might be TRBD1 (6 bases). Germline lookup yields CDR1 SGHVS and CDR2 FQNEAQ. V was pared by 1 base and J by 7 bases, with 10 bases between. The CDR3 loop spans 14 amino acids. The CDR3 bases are TGTGCCAGCAGCTTAGGGGGGCGAGGTGAAAAACTGTTTTTT. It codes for CASSLGGRGEKLFF.

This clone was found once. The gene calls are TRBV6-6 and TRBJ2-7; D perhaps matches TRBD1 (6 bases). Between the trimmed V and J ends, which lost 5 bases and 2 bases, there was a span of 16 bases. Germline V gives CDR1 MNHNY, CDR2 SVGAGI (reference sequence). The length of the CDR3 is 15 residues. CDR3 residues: CASSHRDLEAYEQYF. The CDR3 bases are TGTGCCAGCAGTCACAGGGACCTTGAGGCCTACGAGCAGTACTTC.

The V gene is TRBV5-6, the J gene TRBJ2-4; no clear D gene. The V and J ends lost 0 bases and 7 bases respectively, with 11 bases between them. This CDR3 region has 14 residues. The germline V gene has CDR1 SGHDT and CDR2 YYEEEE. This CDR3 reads CASSLGQVGNIQYF. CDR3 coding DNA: TGTGCCAGCAGCTTGGGGCAGGTTGGGAACATTCAGTACTTC.